These 6 T cell receptor beta chains originate from one sample sequenced in a study of T cell clusters in autoimmune cytopenias. TRB rearrangements were amplified by touch-down multiplex PCR with mixed TRB-A/B primers. Reprocessing the multiplex PCR reads, TCRdb reports a single entry for every CDR3 protein and omits DNA. The sample data list around 990 distinct CDR3 sequences. TRB was amplified from roughly 250 ng of peripheral blood genomic DNA per sample. Specimen: peripheral blood. Source of these receptors: a human donor with an autoimmune cytopenia or autoimmune hepatitis (not recorded which).

This clonotype is medium-sized by frequency. The genes are TRBV5-6 and TRBJ2-5; TCRdb selects TRBD1, and the lack of DNA leaves this call unchecked. CDR1 and CDR2 from the germline V gene are SGHDT and YYEEEE. The CDR3 runs 16 residues. CDR3 protein: CASSLKGEGGLETQYF.

The V call is TRBV10-1, the J call TRBJ2-7; the D gene TCRdb calls, TRBD2, cannot be checked with no DNA. The CDR3 runs 13 residues. From germline, CDR1 is WNHNN and CDR2 SYGVQD (reference sequence). The CDR3 protein is CASSEDYSYEQYF.

Considering frequency, this clonotype is large. The chain recombines TRBV27 with TRBJ2-3; TCRdb lists TRBD2, though no DNA is available to test this call. The CDR3 is 20 amino acids. CDR1 and CDR2 from the germline V gene are MNHEY and SMNVEV (reference sequence). The CDR3 sequence: CASSLFLASGRERGTDTQYF.

This clonotype registers large (0.1 to 1%) by frequency. The V and J genes are TRBV5-6 and TRBJ2-1; the TCRdb D gene call, TRBD2, has no DNA to confirm it. This CDR3 has 15 residues. The germline CDR1 and CDR2 sequences are SGHDT and YYEEEE. Here the CDR3 reads CASSGISGRADEQFF.

This clonotype is identified as medium-sized (0.01 to 0.1%) from frequency. This rearrangement joins TRBV27 to TRBJ2-4; TCRdb picks TRBD1, but there is no DNA to check that call. Germline CDR1 reads MNHEY; CDR2 reads SMNVEV (reference sequence). CDR3 length: 14 amino acids. The CDR3: CASSLSPWGDIQYF.

This chain's CDR3 is CASSEIAGVTGELFF. The chain carries TRBV2 and TRBJ2-2; no DNA is available, so the TRBD2 call from TCRdb remains unchecked. This CDR3 spans 15 amino acids. CDR1 is SNHLY, CDR2 FYNNEI, per germline.